The clone carrying this TCR beta chain has at least ten counts. Its antigen remains unknown. Per the germline V gene, CDR1 is KGHSH and CDR2 is LQKENI. V shed 3 bases, J shed 10 bases, and the junction held 6 bases outside the gene matches. The CDR3 spans 13 residues. TCRdb reprocessed the 5' RACE reads via MiXCR and lists one record per CDR3 protein. The top ten hold roughly 0.73% of the sample, which has approximately 140,000 distinct CDR3 sequences, approximately 7.7% seen once. The sample comes from a study of T cells after yellow fever vaccination. Whole-study findings and limits: The CD4 and CD8 compartments had a small share of their clonotypes in common. Abundant bulk-derived clonotypes could contaminate FACS-sorted repertoires.

This TCR was recovered from a man aged 25 to 45 who received the YFV17D yellow fever vaccine. The genes are TRBV18 and TRBJ2-1, with 7 bases lining up with TRBD2. The source material was CD4+ T cells sorted from PBMCs, sampled 5 days after the yellow fever booster vaccination. CDR3 sequence reads: CASSPSGLSEQFF. Written as DNA, the CDR3 is TGTGCCAGCTCACCTAGCGGGCTGAGCGAGCAGTTCTTC.